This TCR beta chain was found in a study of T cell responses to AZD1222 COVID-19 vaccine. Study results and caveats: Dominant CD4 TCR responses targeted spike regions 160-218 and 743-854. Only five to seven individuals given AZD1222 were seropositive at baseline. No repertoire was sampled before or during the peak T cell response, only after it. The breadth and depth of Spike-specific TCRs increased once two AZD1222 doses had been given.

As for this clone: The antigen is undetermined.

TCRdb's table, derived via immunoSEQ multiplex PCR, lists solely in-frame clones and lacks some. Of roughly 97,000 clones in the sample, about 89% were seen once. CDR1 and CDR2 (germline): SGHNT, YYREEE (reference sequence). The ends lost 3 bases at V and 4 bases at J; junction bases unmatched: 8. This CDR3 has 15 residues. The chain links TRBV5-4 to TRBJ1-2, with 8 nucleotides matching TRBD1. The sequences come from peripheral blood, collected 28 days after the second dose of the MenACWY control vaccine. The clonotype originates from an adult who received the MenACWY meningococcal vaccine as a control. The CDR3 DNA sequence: TGTGCCAGCAGCTCGGACAGGGCTGTTGGCTATGGCTACACCTTC. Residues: CASSSDRAVGYGYTF. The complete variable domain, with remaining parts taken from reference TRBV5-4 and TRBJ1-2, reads ETGVTQSPTHLIKTRGQQVTLRCSSQSGHNTVSWYQQALGQGPQFIFQYYREEENGRGNFPPRFSGLQFPNYSSELNVNALELDDSALYLCASSSDRAVGYGYTFGSGTRLTVV.